A selection of T cell receptor beta chains follows, all from one sample in a study of blood T cell repertoires in COVID-19. Some clones are missing from TCRdb's copy, which holds only in-frame ones; the method was immunoSEQ multiplex PCR. Here the sample spans about 210,000 clones, roughly nine tenths being singletons. Material for sequencing was PBMCs or T cells enriched from blood (not recorded which). All receptors derive from a woman aged 40 to 50 in a cohort exposed to, infected with or recovered from COVID-19 (not recorded which). Both conserved end residues are part of each CDR3. The D gene is left open where the match is weak.

TRBJ2-2 15 TRBD1 TRBV24-1 TGTGCCACCAGTGCCCGGACAGGACGTACCGGGGAGCTGTTTTTT CATSARTGRTGELFF
TRBJ1-4 15 TRBD1 TRBV28 TGTGCCAGCAGTTCGCATAAACAGGGGTATGAAAAACTGTTTTTT CASSSHKQGYEKLFF
TRBJ2-7 11 NA TRBV20-1 TGCAGTGCTCGGGGGTTAAACGAGCAGTACTTC CSARGLNEQYF
TRBJ2-1 17 TRBD2 TRBV7-9 TGTGCCAGCAGCCAACCATTGGGGGGGGACCCAAACAATGAGCAGTTCTTC CASSQPLGGDPNNEQFF
TRBJ1-5 15 TRBD1 TRBV2 TGTGCCAGCAGTGACCGGGACAGGGGGAATCAGCCCCAGCATTTT CASSDRDRGNQPQHF
TRBJ2-1 17 TRBD2 TRBV7-6 TGTGCCAGCACCTCCGGGGGGCCTAGCGGGAGTTACAATGAGCAGTTCTTC CASTSGGPSGSYNEQFF
TRBJ2-3 15 TRBD2 TRBV11-3 TGTGCCAGCAGCTTAGTCCTCACTAGCGTCGATACGCAGTATTTT CASSLVLTSVDTQYF
TRBJ1-1 12 NA TRBV13 TGTGCCAGCAGCGTACTAAACACTGAAGCTTTCTTT CASSVLNTEAFF
TRBJ1-2 16 NA TRBV7-8 TGTGCCAGCAGCTTGGGGGGTAGGCGCCCGTGGGGCGGCTACACCTTC CASSLGGRRPWGGYTF
TRBJ1-1 13 NA TRBV4-3 TGCGCCAGCAGCCAAGATCAGGCAGTAGAAGCTTTCTTT CASSQDQAVEAFF
TRBJ1-1 13 NA TRBV27 TGTGCCAGCAGTTTATATCCTAACACTGAAGCTTTCTTT CASSLYPNTEAFF